The 3 T cell receptor beta chains given below trace back to one sample, sequenced in a study of regulatory T cells in long-lasting Graves disease. Regarding time point: newly diagnosed GD, antithyroid drugs for less than 3 months. Following extraction of RNA from PBMCs, that RNA was used to make the TCR library. Construction of TCR beta libraries relied on iRepertoire HTBI primers and on Arm-PCR targeting CDR3 regions. TCRdb re-called the multiplex PCR reads through MiXCR, storing one row per CDR3 protein. This table holds 200,000 to 250,000 distinct CDR3 sequences, about 16% found once. Specimen: peripheral blood mononuclear cells (PBMCs), collected at new diagnosis, from a patient treated with antithyroid drugs. The receptor source for this set is a female donor with Graves disease.

This clonotype was counted many times. The V gene is TRBV28, the J gene TRBJ1-6; D is perhaps TRBD1 (6 bases). V lost 3 bases and J lost 6, with 12 bases in between. Germline V gene lookup returns CDR1 MDHEN and CDR2 SYDVKM. The CDR3 covers 15 residues. CDR3 nucleotide sequence: TGTGCCAGCAGTTTTCGGCAGGGGTTTAATTCACCCCTCCACTTT. It translates to CASSFRQGFNSPLHF. Variable domain in full (rest from reference TRBV28 and TRBJ1-6): DVKVTQSSRYLVKRTGEKVFLECVQDMDHENMFWYRQDPGLGLRLIYFSYDVKMKEKGDIPEGYSVSREKKERFSLILESASTNQTSMYLCASSFRQGFNSPLHFGNGTRLTVT.

This clonotype has ten or more counts. The chain joins TRBV24-1 to TRBJ2-1; the D is unclear. V gave up 10 bases and J gave up 3 bases, with 15 bases separating them. Germline lookup yields CDR1 KGHDR and CDR2 SFDVKD. The CDR3 covers 14 residues. CDR3 amino acids: CATSEGFFYNEQFF. The CDR3 DNA follows: TGTGCCACTTCGGAAGGGTTCTTCTACAATGAGCAGTTCTTC.

On this clonotype: It may be a read error: a sequence one base away is much more abundant. This rearrangement joins TRBV9 to TRBJ1-6; no definite D call. V shed 0 bases and J shed 8 bases, with 3 bases lying between them. From germline, CDR1 is SGDLS and CDR2 YYNGEE. The length of the CDR3 is 12 residues. DNA of the CDR3: TGTGCCAGCAGCGTAGATGATTCACCCCTCCACTTT. This codes for CASSVDDSPLHF.